Listed here are 8 T cell receptor beta chains from one sample, sequenced in a study of cytomegalovirus exposure and HLA in healthy donors. Researchers ran the PCR with 60 Vbeta and 13 Jbeta primers. Generated by immunoSEQ multiplex PCR, the TCRdb table keeps only in-frame clones and is missing some. The data contain 250,000 to 350,000 clones, roughly two thirds of them seen just once; the ten biggest clones take up approximately 2.5%. Sequences were obtained from PBMCs. The receptors originated from a female donor in good health and CMV-seronegative.

This chain uses TRBV4-1 with TRBJ2-1; possibly TRBD2 for D (6 bases). V lost 1 base and J 0 bases, leaving 19 bases between the germline ends. CDR3 length equals 19 residues. Looked up from germline, CDR1 is MGHRA and CDR2 is YSYEKL. The CDR3 is CASSQGINRDWSSYNEQFF. The CDR3, as DNA: TGCGCCAGCAGCCAAGGCATTAATCGGGACTGGAGCTCCTACAATGAGCAGTTCTTC.

This sequence joins TRBV2 and TRBJ2-1; the match to TRBD2 covers 8 bases. In germline, CDR1 is SNHLY, CDR2 FYNNEI. The junction had 11 bases not matched to a gene; V was cut back by 8 bases and J by 8 bases. The CDR3 extends over 14 amino acids. The CDR3 nucleotides read TGTGCCAGCCGCTCTCGGGAGGGCCTCCATGAGCAGTTCTTC. Amino acid sequence: CASRSREGLHEQFF.

This chain links TRBV4-1 with TRBJ1-1; 8 nucleotides match TRBD1. CDR1 is MGHRA, CDR2 YSYEKL, per germline. The CDR3 loop spans 16 amino acids. V lost 5 bases, J lost 2 bases, and 10 bases stayed unmatched. The DNA of the CDR3 is TGCGCCAGCAGCAACGGACAGGGCTGGGGAAACACTGAAGCTTTCTTT. Protein sequence: CASSNGQGWGNTEAFF.

The chain has TRBV5-1 and TRBJ1-2, with D perhaps TRBD1 (6 bases). Looked up from germline, CDR1 is SGHRS and CDR2 is YFSETQ. This CDR3 is built from 16 residues. V gave up 3 bases and J gave up 6 bases, with 21 bases separating them. CDR3 residues: CASSWGRGVRLDGYTF. CDR3 bases: TGCGCCAGCAGCTGGGGCAGGGGCGTACGGCTCGATGGCTACACCTTC. Full variable domain (outside the CDR3, taken from reference TRBV5-1 and TRBJ1-2): KAGVTQTPRYLIKTRGQQVTLSCSPISGHRSVSWYQQTPGQGLQFLFEYFSETQRNKGNFPGRFSGRQFSNSRSEMNVSTLELGDSALYLCASSWGRGVRLDGYTFGSGTRLTVV.

The CDR3, as DNA: TGTGCCAGCAGCCCTTTTGGGACAGCCCAAGAGACCCAGTACTTC. Translating gives CASSPFGTAQETQYF. The V gene is TRBV7-7, the J gene TRBJ2-5, with 7 positions matching TRBD1. Germline-derived CDR1 and CDR2 are SSHAT and FNYEAQ (reference sequence). V shed 5 bases and J 1 base; nucleotides not matched to a gene: 7. The CDR3 runs 15 residues.

The V and J genes are TRBV7-6 and TRBJ1-1, with 8 bases identical to TRBD1. The CDR3 is 15 amino acids. J lost 5 bases, V lost 0 bases, and 5 bases had no gene match. Germline V gene data show CDR1 as SGHVS and CDR2 as FNYEAQ. The DNA for the CDR3 is TGTGCCAGCAGCTTAGCGCAGGGGGCGAGGACTGAAGCTTTCTTT. Amino acids: CASSLAQGARTEAFF.

This clone appeared once. The chain links TRBV2 to TRBJ2-5, with D hard to call. The J call could be wrong; TRBJ2-7 is a better fit for the DNA end. This CDR3 is 11 amino acids long. The germline gives CDR1 SNHLY, CDR2 FYNNEI. The CDR3 sequence is CASSEPYEQYF. The CDR3 coding sequence is TGTGCCAGCAGTGAACCCTACGAGCAGTACTTC.

V and J are TRBV6-5 and TRBJ2-7; D possibly corresponds to TRBD1 (6 bases). The V gene's germline CDR1 is MNHEY and CDR2 SVGAGI. Trimming took 4 bases from V and 0 from J, leaving 16 bases between them. The CDR3 loop spans 16 amino acids. The CDR3 protein is CASSSGEGTSSYEQYF. CDR3 coding DNA: TGTGCCAGCAGTTCTGGGGAAGGGACAAGCTCCTACGAGCAGTACTTC.